The clone carrying this TCR beta chain was counted many times. Its target is unknown. cDNA synthesis was performed by 5'RACE with 10-nucleotide random UMIs. TCRdb re-called the 5' RACE reads with MiXCR, one entry per CDR3 protein. The repertoire has 28,000 or so distinct CDR3 sequences, more than 20% of them found once; the top ten carry around 16%. The germline gives CDR1 SGHAT, CDR2 FQDESV (reference sequence). The length of the CDR3 is 19 residues. Trimming removed 5 bases at V and 2 bases at J, with 26 bases between. This record comes from a study of neurological immune-mediated disorders. Study results and limitations: No expanded-clone CDR3 amino acid sequence recurred across subjects, suggesting private TCR-beta repertoires.

This TCR was recovered from a woman in her fifties or sixties in good health. The chain is built from TRBV11-1 and TRBJ2-3; maybe TRBD1 (5 bases). The specimen sequenced was PBMCs. The CDR3 region has the DNA TGTGCCAGCAGCGCCGTCCGTGGAGACAGCTTTTTCTCCACAGATACGCAGTATTTT. Translated: CASSAVRGDSFFSTDTQYF.